These 21 T cell receptor beta chains came from one sample sequenced in a study of blood T cell repertoires in COVID-19. The assay was immunoSEQ multiplex PCR, and TCRdb's table has in-frame clones only and misses some. The table has about 190,000 clones, approximately 88% seen once. Sequenced input: PBMCs or T cells enriched from blood (not recorded which). These receptors all come from a woman aged 25-40 years who had recovered from COVID-19.

V and J are TRBV11-2 and TRBJ1-1; 9 bases line up with TRBD1. Germline V lookup: CDR1 SGHAT, CDR2 FQNNGV. The CDR3 is 15 residues long. J lost 3 bases, V lost 3 bases, and 5 bases had no gene match. CDR3 protein: CASSFRTGAHTEAFF. The CDR3 DNA is TGTGCCAGCAGCTTCCGGACAGGGGCACACACTGAAGCTTTCTTT.

This chain uses TRBV27 with TRBJ2-7; 11 nucleotides line up with TRBD2. Germline CDR1 reads MNHEY; CDR2 reads SMNVEV (reference sequence). The CDR3 is 16 residues long. V shed 5 bases, J shed 0 bases, and the junction held 6 bases outside the gene matches. CDR3 in amino acids: CASSPYSGRASYEQYF. CDR3 coding DNA: TGTGCCAGCAGTCCTTATAGCGGGAGGGCCTCCTACGAGCAGTACTTC.

This chain uses TRBV28 with TRBJ1-2, with 8 bases matching TRBD1. This CDR3 has 13 residues. Germline lookup yields CDR1 MDHEN and CDR2 SYDVKM. The junction had 12 bases not matched to a gene; V was cut back by 10 bases and J by 8 bases. This CDR3 reads CATATGDFNGYTF. CDR3 nucleotide sequence: TGTGCCACCGCGACAGGGGACTTTAACGGCTACACCTTC.

The rearrangement links TRBV7-8 to TRBJ2-7; D remains unclear. Per germline, CDR1 SGHVS and CDR2 FQNEAQ. V was trimmed by 5 bases and J by 3 bases, leaving 8 bases between them. CDR3 length: 12 residues. DNA for the CDR3: TGTGCCAGCAGCCCAAAGAGCTACGAGCAGTACTTC. This encodes CASSPKSYEQYF.

The rearrangement uses TRBV7-8 and TRBJ2-7, with 10 bases fitting TRBD2. The CDR3 has 15 residues. V gave up 2 bases and J gave up 5 bases; unmatched junction bases: 6. The germline V gene has CDR1 SGHVS and CDR2 FQNEAQ. The CDR3: CASSLKLAGTNEQYF. In nucleotides, the CDR3 is TGTGCCAGCAGCTTAAAACTAGCGGGAACCAACGAGCAGTACTTC.

The CDR3 loop reads CASSGTSGGYNEQFF. DNA of the CDR3: TGTGCCAGCAGCGGGACTAGCGGGGGTTACAATGAGCAGTTCTTC. The chain is built from TRBV2 and TRBJ2-1; 14 nucleotides align to TRBD2. The CDR3 totals 15 residues. Germline V CDR1 and CDR2: SNHLY, FYNNEI. J lost 4 bases, V lost 6 bases, and 2 bases had no gene match.

The CDR3 nucleotides are TGTGCAAGTCGCCCCCAACAAAAACCCTCTGGGGCCAACGTCCTGACTTTC. This translates into CASRPQQKPSGANVLTF. The chain couples TRBV12-2 to TRBJ2-6; the tabulated D call, TRBD1, remains unverified against the DNA. TRBV12-2 is an annotated pseudogene. This CDR3 is built from 17 residues.

The chain uses TRBV3-1 (or the pseudogene TRBV3-2) and TRBJ2-1; D not resolved. The CDR3 covers 15 residues. Germline-derived CDR1 and CDR2 are LGHDT and YNNKEL (reference sequence). The V gene lost 5 bases and the J gene lost 0 bases, with 11 bases spanning the gap. CDR3 nucleotide sequence: TGTGCCAGCAGCAATCTACCAACCTCCTACAATGAGCAGTTCTTC. Its translation: CASSNLPTSYNEQFF.

The J gene is TRBJ2-1, the V gene TRBV10-2; TRBD2 aligns across 13 bases. From germline, CDR1 is WSHSY and CDR2 SAAADI. With V trimmed by 4 bases and J by 7 bases, 4 bases remained unmatched. CDR3 length: 15 residues. The CDR3 nucleotides read TGCGCCAGCAGTGTACTAGCGGGGGGGCAAAATGAGCAGTTCTTC. It yields the protein CASSVLAGGQNEQFF.

This clone has a single count. V and J are TRBV3-1 (or the pseudogene TRBV3-2) and TRBJ2-7; TRBD2 is a possible D gene (6 bases). Germline V lookup: CDR1 LGHDT, CDR2 YNNKEL (reference sequence). Trimming pared 4 bases from V and 2 bases from J, leaving 12 bases between. The CDR3 contains 14 residues. The CDR3 bases are TGTGCCAGCAGCCGGGGACTTATAGCCTACGAGCAGTACGTC. Protein: CASSRGLIAYEQYV.

The genes are TRBV5-1 and TRBJ2-7; 9 bases map to TRBD2. This CDR3 is 17 amino acids long. Unmatched junction bases numbered 11, after V lost 0 bases and J lost 4 bases. The germline gives CDR1 SGHRS, CDR2 YFSETQ. As DNA, the CDR3 is TGCGCCAGCAGCTTGGCCCCTGGACTAGCGAAACCGTACGAGCAGTACTTC. Protein sequence: CASSLAPGLAKPYEQYF.

The genes are TRBV19 and TRBJ2-7, with 10 bases fitting TRBD1. The germline gives CDR1 LNHDA, CDR2 SQIVND (reference sequence). V was clipped by 1 base and J by 6 bases; unmatched bases: 3. The CDR3 loop spans 14 amino acids. Written as DNA, the CDR3 is TGTGCCAGTAGTATAGTGGGGACAGGGGTCGAGCAGTACTTC. This gives the protein CASSIVGTGVEQYF.

Concerning this clone: Other nucleotide sequences in the sample specify the same CDR3. The V gene is TRBV9, the J gene TRBJ2-2, with TRBD2 as a possible D gene (5 bases). Germline CDR1 is SGDLS and CDR2 is YYNGEE. V was pared by 0 bases and J by 1 base, with 13 bases between. The CDR3 runs 17 residues. CDR3 amino acids: CASSVAGGLRNTGELFF. DNA for the CDR3: TGTGCCAGCAGCGTAGCTGGAGGACTGCGGAACACCGGGGAGCTGTTTTTT. Full variable domain (outside the CDR3, taken from reference TRBV9 and TRBJ2-2): DSGVTQTPKHLITATGQRVTLRCSPRSGDLSVYWYQQSLDQGLQFLIQYYNGEERAKGNILERFSAQQFPDLHSELNLSSLELGDSALYFCASSVAGGLRNTGELFFGEGSRLTVL.

The chain carries TRBV6-5 and TRBJ2-1; a weak D match, TRBD1 (6 bases). The germline V and J ends were trimmed by 7 bases and 2 bases, with 15 bases remaining between them. The germline CDR1 and CDR2 sequences are MNHEY and SVGAGI. The CDR3 runs to 15 residues. DNA of the CDR3: TGTGCCAGCACTCCCGGCAGGGGCCCCTACAATGAGCAGTTCTTC. Translating gives CASTPGRGPYNEQFF.

The rearrangement links TRBV11-1 to TRBJ1-1; possibly TRBD1 for D (6 bases). The V end lost 1 base, the J end lost 8 bases, and 11 bases lay between the germline ends. The CDR3 runs 13 residues. Germline CDR1 is SGHAT and CDR2 is FQDESV (reference sequence). The chain's CDR3 is CASSLVPDREAFF. The CDR3 DNA follows: TGTGCCAGCAGCTTAGTTCCCGACAGGGAAGCTTTCTTT.

CDR3 loop: CASSLGLQGRGEKLFF. CDR3 in DNA: TGTGCCAGCAGCTTGGGCTTACAGGGGCGCGGTGAAAAACTGTTTTTT. The rearrangement uses TRBV5-6 and TRBJ1-4; TRBD1 matches at 7 bases. Germline CDR1 reads SGHDT; CDR2 reads YYEEEE. With V trimmed by 0 bases and J by 7 bases, 9 bases remained unmatched. The CDR3 extends over 16 amino acids.

This chain joins TRBV29-1 and TRBJ2-2; no clear D. This CDR3 has 13 amino acids. Germline-derived CDR1 and CDR2 are SQVTM and ANQGSEA. Trimming cost V 5 bases and J 5 bases, with 12 bases left between them. The CDR3 bases are TGCAGCGTTTTTGGGCATAATACCGGGGAGCTGTTTTTT. This gives the protein CSVFGHNTGELFF.

The V call is TRBV5-1, the J call TRBJ2-2; tentative D call: TRBD1 (6 bases). The germline V gene has CDR1 SGHRS and CDR2 YFSETQ. CDR3 length: 16 amino acids. Trimming shortened V by 5 bases and J by 5 bases, and 19 bases separated the two germline ends. The CDR3 here is CASSLTDSTRTGELFF. DNA of the CDR3: TGCGCCAGCAGTCTGACGGACAGCACGAGGACCGGGGAGCTGTTTTTT.

The V and J genes are TRBV2 and TRBJ1-5; D remains ambiguous. CDR1 is SNHLY, CDR2 FYNNEI, per germline. Trimming removed 7 bases from V and 4 bases from J, with 8 bases in between. CDR3 size: 12 residues. This CDR3 is CASTRVNQPQHF. The CDR3 nucleotides read TGTGCCAGCACTCGGGTGAATCAGCCCCAGCATTTT.

This sequence joins TRBV27 and TRBJ2-5; 9 nucleotides line up with TRBD1. Germline CDR1 and CDR2: MNHEY and SMNVEV (reference sequence). Trimming cost V 5 bases and J 6 bases; bases outside gene matches: 10. CDR3 length equals 15 residues. The CDR3 loop is CASSPTWDRAQTQYF. As DNA, the CDR3 is TGTGCCAGCAGTCCGACTTGGGACAGGGCCCAGACCCAGTACTTC.

This chain joins TRBV10-3 and TRBJ1-1; a possible D gene is TRBD1 (5 bases). The CDR3 covers 15 residues. Trimming took 3 bases from V and 11 from J, leaving 22 bases between them. CDR1 is ENHRY and CDR2 is SYGVKD in the germline V gene. The CDR3 bases are TGTGCCATCAGTGAACTTACAGGCGTCGTGGCGGTCGCTTTCTTT. Translated, it gives CAISELTGVVAVAFF.